These 14 T cell receptor beta chains were all obtained from the same sample, sequenced in a study of T-cell memory formation after mild COVID-19. MiXCR, applied by TCRdb to the 5' RACE reads, yields one record per CDR3 protein. The sample contains tens of thousands of distinct CDR3 sequences, approximately 13% of which appear only once. Sequenced: PBMCs or a T cell subset sorted from them (not recorded which). These receptors were obtained from an adult woman who had mild COVID-19 (a few samples of this study predate the infection). Cell type and time point are not known.

The CDR3 sequence is CASSLARQGKTEAFF. Written as DNA, the CDR3 is TGTGCCAGCAGTTTGGCCCGACAGGGAAAAACTGAAGCTTTCTTT. The chain is built from TRBV6-5 and TRBJ1-1; 7 nucleotides match TRBD1. The V gene's germline CDR1 is MNHEY and CDR2 SVGAGI. Unmatched junction bases numbered 10, after V lost 4 bases and J lost 5 bases. The CDR3 is made up of 15 amino acids.

The CDR3 DNA reads TGCAGCGGTGGGGAACTTAACACTGAAGCTTTCTTT. This encodes CSGGELNTEAFF. The chain employs TRBV29-1 and TRBJ1-1; no clear D. Trimming left V 7 bases short and J 2 bases short, with 11 bases between. Germline CDR1 and CDR2: SQVTM and ANQGSEA. The CDR3 consists of 12 residues.

The chain couples TRBV12-3 or TRBV12-4 to TRBJ2-3, with D perhaps TRBD1 or TRBD2 (6 bases each). V lost 7 bases and J 2 bases, leaving 19 bases between the germline ends. The CDR3 sequence is 16 residues long. The chain's CDR3 is CASTEGAGHFTDTQYF. The CDR3 region has the DNA TGTGCCAGCACCGAAGGTGCGGGACACTTCACAGATACGCAGTATTTT.

In this sample, this clonotype is large. The chain couples TRBV27 to TRBJ1-6; D is uncertain. Trimming took off 3 bases at V and 4 bases at J, with 13 bases between the two ends. The CDR3 is 16 amino acids. Germline CDR1 reads MNHEY; CDR2 reads SMNVEV (reference sequence). CDR3 protein: CASSFWETLYNSPLHF. The CDR3 nucleotides read TGTGCCAGCAGTTTTTGGGAGACCTTATATAATTCACCCCTCCACTTT.

A few counts support this clonotype. This chain connects TRBV29-1 to TRBJ2-7; 10 nucleotides line up with TRBD1. There are 15 residues in the CDR3. The V gene end was trimmed by 3 bases and the J gene end by 0 bases; junction bases not matched to a gene: 5. Germline values: CDR1 SQVTM, CDR2 ANQGSEA. CDR3 in amino acids: CSVDWGQGSSYEQYF. CDR3 in DNA: TGCAGCGTTGATTGGGGACAGGGGAGCTCCTACGAGCAGTACTTC.

The chain couples TRBV7-3 to TRBJ2-1; the D is unclear. With 4 bases removed from V and 8 bases from J, the gap between germline ends came to 9 bases. The length of the CDR3 is 12 residues. Germline CDR1 and CDR2: SGHTA and FQGTGA. The CDR3 sequence: CASSSVGDEQFF. DNA for the CDR3: TGTGCCAGCAGCTCAGTTGGGGATGAGCAGTTCTTC.

This clonotype was detected once. The chain has TRBV27 and TRBJ2-2; no definite D call. Trimming pared 4 bases from V and 0 bases from J, leaving 12 bases between. Germline assignment: CDR1 MNHEY and CDR2 SMNVEV (reference sequence). This CDR3 spans 16 amino acids. CDR3 nucleotide sequence: TGTGCCAGCAGTTCCCCCCAAGATGCGAACACCGGGGAGCTGTTTTTT. Protein: CASSSPQDANTGELFF.

This chain uses TRBV4-2 with TRBJ1-2; D unresolved. Deletions cut 0 bases from V and 0 bases from J, with 11 bases between. Germline V lookup: CDR1 LGHNA, CDR2 YNFKEQ. The CDR3 spans 16 residues. The DNA of the CDR3 is TGTGCCAGCAGCCAAGATCGGTTAGCAACTAACTATGGCTACACCTTC. This encodes CASSQDRLATNYGYTF.

This clonotype was counted ten times or more. The J gene is TRBJ2-7, the V gene TRBV11-2; D might be TRBD1 (6 bases). The CDR3 is made up of 16 amino acids. Germline V lookup: CDR1 SGHAT, CDR2 FQNNGV. V lost 1 base and J 5 bases, leaving 18 bases between the germline ends. The CDR3 is CASSLVRTEVFHEQYF. As DNA, the CDR3 is TGTGCCAGCAGCTTAGTTAGGACAGAAGTTTTCCACGAGCAGTACTTC.

This chain links TRBV11-2 with TRBJ2-7; 7 positions agree with TRBD1. The V segment lost 6 bases and the J segment 0 bases; nucleotides outside the gene matches: 8. Germline CDR1 is SGHAT and CDR2 is FQNNGV. CDR3 length equals 15 residues. CDR3 protein: CASRIRGPLSYEQYF. In DNA, the CDR3 is TGTGCCAGCAGAATTAGGGGGCCTCTCTCCTACGAGCAGTACTTC. The full variable domain, completed using reference TRBV11-2 and TRBJ2-7, is EAGVAQSPRYKIIEKRQSVAFWCNPISGHATLYWYQQILGQGPKLLIQFQNNGVVDDSQLPKDRFSAERLKGVDSTLKIQPAKLEDSAVYLCASRIRGPLSYEQYFGPGTRLTVT.

This clonotype turned up a few times. The chain links TRBV6-1 to TRBJ2-7; 7 bases line up with TRBD1. Germline V CDR1 and CDR2: MNHNS, SASEGT. The CDR3 sequence is 17 residues long. J gave up 2 bases and V 2 bases, and 12 bases lay outside the gene matches. The CDR3 region is CASSEPPWTGTTYEQYF. In DNA, the CDR3 is TGTGCCAGCAGTGAACCCCCATGGACAGGAACAACCTACGAGCAGTACTTC.

In this sample, this clonotype turned up a few times. The chain joins TRBV6-2 or TRBV6-3 to TRBJ2-1; 9 nucleotides line up with TRBD1. The germline gives CDR1 MNHEY, CDR2 SVGEGT. The CDR3 is made up of 12 amino acids. Trimming took 4 bases from V and 15 from J; bases not matched to a gene: 7. DNA for the CDR3: TGTGCCAGCAGTTCGTGGACAGGGGAGTCGTTCTTC. This translates into CASSSWTGESFF.

This clonotype has at least ten counts. The chain joins TRBV6-2 or TRBV6-3 to TRBJ2-1; D perhaps matches TRBD1 (5 bases). Trimming shortened V by 6 bases and J by 7 bases, and 7 bases separated the two germline ends. Germline CDR1 is MNHEY and CDR2 is SVGEGT. The CDR3 is 11 amino acids. This CDR3 reads CASRAGNEQFF. In DNA form, the CDR3 reads TGTGCCAGCAGGGCAGGGAATGAGCAGTTCTTC.

In its sample, this clonotype was seen a few times. V is TRBV6-4 and J is TRBJ1-5; unclear D gene. The germline gives CDR1 MRHNA, CDR2 SNTAGT. The CDR3 loop spans 16 amino acids. V was shortened by 2 bases and J by 1 base, with 12 bases between the two germline ends. The chain's CDR3 is CASSDPRLMSNQPQHF. Written as DNA, the CDR3 is TGTGCCAGCAGTGACCCCCGTCTTATGAGCAATCAGCCCCAGCATTTT.